This T cell receptor beta chain was sequenced in a study of blood T cell repertoires in COVID-19. Study summary: Donors in the United States, Italy and Spain gave samples during acute or convalescent COVID-19. T cells, B-cell-depleted T cells, or PBMCs provided the cDNA or gDNA that served as material.

Seattle's cohort entered during active infection and was followed longitudinally. Germline loops: CDR1 SGDLS, CDR2 YYNGEE. The CDR3 totals 16 residues. With V trimmed by 0 bases and J by 5 bases, 5 bases remained unmatched. Original methodology: Scientists estimated how many nucleated cells there were by amplifying reference gene primers. Only in-frame clones appear in the TCRdb table, and some are missing; sequencing was by immunoSEQ multiplex PCR. The V and J calls and clone size are taken from that table; D and trimming were inferred from the DNA. The data hold roughly 220,000 clones, with approximately 85% observed a single time.

Sequencing was carried out using peripheral blood. The V and J genes are TRBV9 and TRBJ2-2; 9 bases map to TRBD1. This sequence originates from an elderly woman with COVID-19, enrolled during active disease. The CDR3 sequence: CASSVGDRAGTGELFF. CDR3 nucleotide sequence: TGTGCCAGCAGCGTAGGGGACAGGGCAGGGACCGGGGAGCTGTTTTTT.